The 14 T cell receptor beta chains below were found in one sample sequenced in a study of shared T cell receptors in the human thymus. TCRdb keeps only in-frame clones here, not all; method: immunoSEQ multiplex PCR. The sample lists almost 550,000 clones, approximately 80% occurring once. This same sample was also part of a study on human thymus T cells.

Sequences were obtained from thymocytes. The receptors were sampled from a boy younger than two with a congenital heart defect.

The chain has TRBV15 and TRBJ1-4; the match to TRBD1 covers 11 bases. V was pared by 3 bases and J by 7 bases, with 4 bases of the junction left unmatched. CDR3 length: 15 residues. Germline assignment: CDR1 LNHNV and CDR2 YYDKDF (reference sequence). The DNA of the CDR3 is TGTGCCACCAGCAGTGGACAGGGGGCGCGTGAAAAACTGTTTTTT. Encoded protein: CATSSGQGAREKLFF.

This sequence joins TRBV4-1 and TRBJ2-4; unclear D gene. Trimming took 0 bases from V and 0 from J, leaving 15 bases between them. Germline CDR1 and CDR2: MGHRA and YSYEKL. This CDR3 is built from 18 residues. CDR3 protein: CASSQEAKISKAKNIQYF. The CDR3 bases are TGCGCCAGCAGCCAAGAAGCGAAGATATCCAAAGCCAAAAACATTCAGTACTTC.

V is TRBV18 and J is TRBJ2-7, with TRBD1 identical over 7 bases. V gave up 4 bases and J gave up 1 base; unmatched junction bases: 4. The CDR3 has 14 amino acids. Germline assignment: CDR1 KGHSH and CDR2 LQKENI. CDR3 residues: CASSRRDSSYEQYF. The CDR3 DNA sequence: TGTGCCAGCTCACGCAGGGACAGTTCCTACGAGCAGTACTTC.

The chain joins TRBV27 to TRBJ2-7; possible D gene TRBD2, 5 bases. The length of the CDR3 is 14 residues. Trimming stripped 4 bases from V and 0 bases from J, with 10 bases between. Germline V gives CDR1 MNHEY, CDR2 SMNVEV (reference sequence). This chain's CDR3 is CASSSSRDSYEQYF. The CDR3 nucleotides read TGTGCCAGCAGTTCGTCCCGGGACTCCTACGAGCAGTACTTC.

The chain is built from TRBV6-1 and TRBJ2-7, with 8 bases lining up with TRBD1. The CDR3 has 12 residues. Germline trimming cut 10 bases from V and 6 bases from J; bases unmatched to any gene: 8. The germline V gene encodes CDR1 MNHNS and CDR2 SASEGT. The CDR3 protein is CATQDRESEQYF. CDR3 nucleotides: TGTGCCACCCAGGACAGGGAGTCCGAGCAGTACTTC.

The V gene is TRBV29-1, the J gene TRBJ1-1; D is possibly TRBD1 (6 bases). The CDR3 length is 13 residues. Germline V lookup: CDR1 SQVTM, CDR2 ANQGSEA. Trimming pared 7 bases from V and 3 bases from J, leaving 15 bases between. The CDR3 spells CSAKQGADTEAFF. As DNA, the CDR3 is TGCAGCGCGAAACAGGGAGCCGACACTGAAGCTTTCTTT.

The chain carries TRBV6-1 and TRBJ2-7; tentative D call: TRBD2 (7 bases). This CDR3 contains 16 residues. V lost 0 bases, J lost 4 bases, and 16 bases lay in between. Germline lookup yields CDR1 MNHNS and CDR2 SASEGT. The CDR3 DNA reads TGTGCCAGCAGTGAAGCGATTGCGGGGGCGGCGTACGAGCAGTACTTC. Translating gives CASSEAIAGAAYEQYF.

The CDR3 here is CASSEGAGGADTQYF. DNA for the CDR3: TGTGCCAGCAGTGAAGGAGCGGGAGGGGCAGATACGCAGTATTTT. This rearrangement joins TRBV2 to TRBJ2-3, with 10 bases that match TRBD2. The CDR3 runs to 15 residues. After removal of 1 base from V and 4 bases from J, the junction contained 2 bases not matched to a gene. Germline V lookup: CDR1 SNHLY, CDR2 FYNNEI.

The rearrangement uses TRBV30 and TRBJ1-4; D might be TRBD1 (5 bases). V shed 0 bases and J shed 0 bases, with 8 bases lying between them. The CDR3 covers 15 residues. The germline V gene has CDR1 GTSNPN and CDR2 SVGIG (reference sequence). CDR3 region: CAWSVGVATNEKLFF. The CDR3 coding sequence is TGTGCCTGGAGTGTAGGGGTTGCAACTAATGAAAAACTGTTTTTT.

The rearrangement joins TRBV10-3 to TRBJ1-1, with TRBD1 matching over 7 bases. The CDR3 sequence is 17 residues long. The V and J ends lost 8 bases and 0 bases, in that order; junction bases with no gene match: 15. The V gene's germline CDR1 is ENHRY and CDR2 SYGVKD. The CDR3 DNA is TGTGCCATCCGAAGGGGGTACAGGGGCGCTATGAACACTGAAGCTTTCTTT. Residues: CAIRRGYRGAMNTEAFF.

The rearrangement links TRBV14 to TRBJ2-5; a possible D gene is TRBD1 (5 bases). The DNA matches TRBJ2-7 better at its end, which makes the J call doubtful. Germline CDR1 reads SGHDN; CDR2 reads FVKESK. This CDR3 comprises 16 residues. The CDR3 DNA reads as TGTGCCAGCAGCCAAGAGGGGCGGATTAGCTCCTACGAGCAGTACTTC. Amino acid sequence: CASSQEGRISSYEQYF.

The chain joins TRBV6-5 to TRBJ2-1; 7 bases map to TRBD2. The germline V gene encodes CDR1 MNHEY and CDR2 SVGAGI. Trimming cost V 3 bases and J 5 bases; bases outside gene matches: 7. This CDR3 spans 15 amino acids. DNA for the CDR3: TGTGCCAGCAGTTATCAGGCTAGCGGCCACAATGAGCAGTTCTTC. Encoded protein: CASSYQASGHNEQFF.

V gene TRBV7-9 combines with J gene TRBJ1-5, with 8 bases aligning to TRBD1. The V gene end was trimmed by 1 base and the J gene end by 1 base; junction bases not matched to a gene: 3. The CDR3 consists of 16 residues. Looked up from germline, CDR1 is SEHNR and CDR2 is FQNEAQ (reference sequence). CDR3 residues: CASSLEQGGSNQPQHF. CDR3 bases: TGTGCCAGCAGCTTAGAACAGGGGGGGAGCAATCAGCCCCAGCATTTT.

The chain combines TRBV10-1 with TRBJ1-5; D perhaps matches TRBD1 (5 bases). This CDR3 is 12 amino acids long. Germline V gives CDR1 WNHNN, CDR2 SYGVQD (reference sequence). V was trimmed by 9 bases and J by 6 bases, leaving 12 bases between them. This CDR3 reads CASTGSSQPQHF. The DNA of the CDR3 is TGCGCCAGTACAGGTTCTTCTCAGCCCCAGCATTTT.